The T cell receptor beta chain under discussion was sequenced for a study of PD-1 blockade in mismatch repair-deficient tumors. Three pembrolizumab responders had their TCRs sequenced. The method was immunoSEQ multiplex PCR; TCRdb's version includes in-frame clones alone and lacks a portion of them. The sample includes roughly 84,000 clones, roughly 80% seen only once; the top ten take roughly 2.7%. Germline assignment: CDR1 GTSNPN and CDR2 SVGIG (reference sequence). This CDR3 is built from 12 residues. V was clipped by 2 bases and J by 3 bases, with 8 bases between them. V usage is TRBV30 and J usage is TRBJ2-7; D is undetermined. The source is an adult with mismatch repair-deficient cancer. Source: peripheral blood, taken 12 weeks after starting pembrolizumab. Here the CDR3 reads CAWSLTDYEQYF. CDR3 in DNA: TGTGCCTGGAGTTTAACAGACTACGAGCAGTACTTC.